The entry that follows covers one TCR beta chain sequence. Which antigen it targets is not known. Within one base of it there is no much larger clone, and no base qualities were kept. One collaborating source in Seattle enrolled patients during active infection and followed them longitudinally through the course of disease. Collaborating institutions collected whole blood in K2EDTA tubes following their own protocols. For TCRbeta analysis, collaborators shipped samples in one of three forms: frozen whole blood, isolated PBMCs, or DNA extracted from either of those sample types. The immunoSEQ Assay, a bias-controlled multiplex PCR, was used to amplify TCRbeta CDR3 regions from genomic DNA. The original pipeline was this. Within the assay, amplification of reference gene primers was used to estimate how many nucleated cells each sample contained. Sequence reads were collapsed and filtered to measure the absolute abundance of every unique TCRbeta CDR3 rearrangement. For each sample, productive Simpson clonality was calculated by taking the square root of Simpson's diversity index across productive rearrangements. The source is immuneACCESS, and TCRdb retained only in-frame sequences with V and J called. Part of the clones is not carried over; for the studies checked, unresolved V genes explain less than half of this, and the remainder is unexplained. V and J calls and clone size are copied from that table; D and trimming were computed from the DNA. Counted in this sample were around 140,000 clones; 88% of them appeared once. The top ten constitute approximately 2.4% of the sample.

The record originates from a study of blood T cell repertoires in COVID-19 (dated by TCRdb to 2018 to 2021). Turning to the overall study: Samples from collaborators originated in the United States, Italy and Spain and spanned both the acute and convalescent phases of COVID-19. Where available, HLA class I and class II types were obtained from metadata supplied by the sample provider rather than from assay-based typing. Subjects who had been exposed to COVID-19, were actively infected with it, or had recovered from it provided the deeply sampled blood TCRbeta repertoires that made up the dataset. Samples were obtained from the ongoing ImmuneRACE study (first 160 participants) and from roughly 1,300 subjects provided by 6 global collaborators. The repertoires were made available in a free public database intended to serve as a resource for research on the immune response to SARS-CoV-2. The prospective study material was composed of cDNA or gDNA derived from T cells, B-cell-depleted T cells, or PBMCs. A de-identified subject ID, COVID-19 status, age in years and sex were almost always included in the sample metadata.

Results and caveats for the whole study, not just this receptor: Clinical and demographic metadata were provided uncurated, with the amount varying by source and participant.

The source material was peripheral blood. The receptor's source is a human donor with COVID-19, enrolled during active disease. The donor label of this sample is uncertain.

The CDR3 reads CASSLTGGLPELFF. The DNA sequence reads TGTGCCAGCAGTCTGACAGGGGGACTCCCAGAACTGTTTTTT. The chain couples TRBV6-5 to TRBJ1-4, with 9 bases matching TRBD1. The CDR3 holds 14 amino acids from the cysteine to the phenylalanine. The read is trimmed to its CDR3 DNA, 42 bases read in frame from base 1. Trimming leaves V shorter by 5 bases and J shorter by 12 bases, with the junction holding 10 bases beyond the gene matches. Per the germline V gene, MNHEY is the CDR1 and SVGAGI is the CDR2.